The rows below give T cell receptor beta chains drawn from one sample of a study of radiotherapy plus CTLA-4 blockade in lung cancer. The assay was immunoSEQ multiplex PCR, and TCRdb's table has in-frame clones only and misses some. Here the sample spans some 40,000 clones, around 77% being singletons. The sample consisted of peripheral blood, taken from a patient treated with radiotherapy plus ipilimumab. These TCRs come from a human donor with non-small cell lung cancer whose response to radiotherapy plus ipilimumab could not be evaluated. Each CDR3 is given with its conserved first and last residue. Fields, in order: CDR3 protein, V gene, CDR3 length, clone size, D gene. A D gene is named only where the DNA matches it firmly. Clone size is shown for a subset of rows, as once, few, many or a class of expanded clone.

cdr3_aa: CASSPPGLYHGYTF
v_call: TRBV28
cdr3_length: 14
clone_size: -
d_call: -

cdr3_aa: CASSPKVGAPRAFF
v_call: TRBV7-2
cdr3_length: 14
clone_size: -
d_call: -

cdr3_aa: CASRVPGQGDSPLHF
v_call: TRBV6-5
cdr3_length: 15
clone_size: -
d_call: TRBD1

cdr3_aa: CASGVHQGLGETQYF
v_call: TRBV5-1
cdr3_length: 15
clone_size: -
d_call: -

cdr3_aa: CASRTGTSTDTQYF
v_call: TRBV28
cdr3_length: 14
clone_size: -
d_call: -

cdr3_aa: CASSGVKGNSNQPQHF
v_call: TRBV28
cdr3_length: 16
clone_size: -
d_call: -

cdr3_aa: CASSQALRGDTQYF
v_call: TRBV7-9
cdr3_length: 14
clone_size: -
d_call: -

cdr3_aa: CASSQGQGYGYTF
v_call: TRBV4-2
cdr3_length: 13
clone_size: -
d_call: TRBD1

cdr3_aa: CASSQDQGGVDNEQFF
v_call: TRBV4-2
cdr3_length: 16
clone_size: -
d_call: -

cdr3_aa: CASSQDFRANYGYTF
v_call: TRBV4-3
cdr3_length: 15
clone_size: -
d_call: -

cdr3_aa: CASSSRTGTYEQYF
v_call: TRBV7-2
cdr3_length: 14
clone_size: -
d_call: -

cdr3_aa: CASSHARGASDEQFF
v_call: TRBV11-3
cdr3_length: 15
clone_size: once
d_call: TRBD2

cdr3_aa: CASSLAAGGGETQYF
v_call: TRBV7-9
cdr3_length: 15
clone_size: -
d_call: TRBD2

cdr3_aa: CAWSVSNRQETQYF
v_call: TRBV30
cdr3_length: 14
clone_size: -
d_call: -

cdr3_aa: CAGSESTGPTNEKLFF
v_call: TRBV6-1
cdr3_length: 16
clone_size: once
d_call: -

cdr3_aa: CASSPRTGRARQETQYF
v_call: TRBV5-1
cdr3_length: 17
clone_size: -
d_call: TRBD2

cdr3_aa: CASSLRGGTEQYF
v_call: TRBV5-1
cdr3_length: 13
clone_size: -
d_call: -

cdr3_aa: CASSSTGILRSNEQFF
v_call: TRBV5-6
cdr3_length: 16
clone_size: -
d_call: -

cdr3_aa: CASSIRETQYTF
v_call: TRBV28
cdr3_length: 12
clone_size: -
d_call: -

cdr3_aa: CASSLDSGAYNEQFF
v_call: TRBV5-1
cdr3_length: 15
clone_size: few
d_call: TRBD2

cdr3_aa: CASSQAVTGVKQYF
v_call: TRBV14
cdr3_length: 14
clone_size: -
d_call: TRBD1

cdr3_aa: CASSYGLAGEQYF
v_call: TRBV6-5
cdr3_length: 13
clone_size: -
d_call: TRBD2

cdr3_aa: CASSLGRDYGYTF
v_call: TRBV7-8
cdr3_length: 13
clone_size: -
d_call: -

cdr3_aa: CASSLFGVGTDTQYF
v_call: TRBV7-9
cdr3_length: 15
clone_size: -
d_call: -

cdr3_aa: CASSNPWAPRRNIQYF
v_call: TRBV7-9
cdr3_length: 16
clone_size: few
d_call: -

cdr3_aa: CASSPQTRWGVEQFF
v_call: TRBV28
cdr3_length: 15
clone_size: -
d_call: -

cdr3_aa: CASSFRVFTEAFF
v_call: TRBV6-6
cdr3_length: 13
clone_size: -
d_call: -

cdr3_aa: CASSPEGQGNQPQHF
v_call: TRBV7-2
cdr3_length: 15
clone_size: once
d_call: TRBD1

cdr3_aa: CASSRVSSGGNYEQYF
v_call: TRBV4-2
cdr3_length: 16
clone_size: -
d_call: TRBD2

cdr3_aa: CAWNRQYNSPLHF
v_call: TRBV30
cdr3_length: 13
clone_size: -
d_call: -

cdr3_aa: CASSLIGGRSTDTQYF
v_call: TRBV27
cdr3_length: 16
clone_size: -
d_call: -

cdr3_aa: CASTGGIEKKLFF
v_call: TRBV2
cdr3_length: 13
clone_size: few
d_call: -

cdr3_aa: CSARTGRNEQFF
v_call: TRBV29-1
cdr3_length: 12
clone_size: -
d_call: TRBD1

cdr3_aa: CASSLAPTVATNEKLFF
v_call: TRBV7-9
cdr3_length: 17
clone_size: -
d_call: -

cdr3_aa: CASSPSGRFGEQYF
v_call: TRBV7-9
cdr3_length: 14
clone_size: -
d_call: TRBD2

cdr3_aa: CASSQARGGWDTQYF
v_call: TRBV4-3
cdr3_length: 15
clone_size: -
d_call: TRBD1

cdr3_aa: CASSQGAVSKQETQYF
v_call: TRBV4-3
cdr3_length: 16
clone_size: few
d_call: -

cdr3_aa: CASVRERASGNTIYF
v_call: TRBV28
cdr3_length: 15
clone_size: -
d_call: -

cdr3_aa: CAISDPGQNNSPLHF
v_call: TRBV10-3
cdr3_length: 15
clone_size: -
d_call: TRBD1

cdr3_aa: CASSTDTGELFF
v_call: TRBV18
cdr3_length: 12
clone_size: -
d_call: -

cdr3_aa: CASSLDMNTEAFF
v_call: TRBV11-2
cdr3_length: 13
clone_size: -
d_call: -

cdr3_aa: CASSLNYGTSTDTQYF
v_call: TRBV18
cdr3_length: 16
clone_size: -
d_call: -

cdr3_aa: CASTKRAGTDTQYF
v_call: TRBV28
cdr3_length: 14
clone_size: -
d_call: -

cdr3_aa: CASSLPVASGTYEQYF
v_call: TRBV5-6
cdr3_length: 16
clone_size: once
d_call: TRBD2

cdr3_aa: CASSGGTATLETQYF
v_call: TRBV9
cdr3_length: 15
clone_size: -
d_call: -

cdr3_aa: CASSQVAGASDTQYF
v_call: TRBV4-2
cdr3_length: 15
clone_size: -
d_call: TRBD2

cdr3_aa: CASSLIRQSYEQYF
v_call: TRBV7-6
cdr3_length: 14
clone_size: -
d_call: -

cdr3_aa: CASSGRQGIPSGNTIYF
v_call: TRBV9
cdr3_length: 17
clone_size: -
d_call: TRBD1

cdr3_aa: CASSSGPAGYYEQYF
v_call: TRBV7-6
cdr3_length: 15
clone_size: -
d_call: -